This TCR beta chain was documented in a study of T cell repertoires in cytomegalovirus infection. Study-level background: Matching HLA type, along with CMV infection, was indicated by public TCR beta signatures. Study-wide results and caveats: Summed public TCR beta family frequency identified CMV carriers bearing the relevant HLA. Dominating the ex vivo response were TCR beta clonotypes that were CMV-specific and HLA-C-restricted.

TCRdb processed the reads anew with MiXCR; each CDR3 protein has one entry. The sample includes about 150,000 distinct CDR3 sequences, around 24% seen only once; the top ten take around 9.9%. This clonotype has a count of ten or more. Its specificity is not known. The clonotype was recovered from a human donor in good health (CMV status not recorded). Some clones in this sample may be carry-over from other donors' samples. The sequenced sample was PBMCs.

The CDR3 DNA follows: TGTGCCAGCAGTTACGTCGCGGGATCAGATACGCAGTATTTT. Its translation: CASSYVAGSDTQYF. The chain carries TRBV6-2 or TRBV6-3 and TRBJ2-3; weak D call: TRBD2 (6 bases). Trimming left V 2 bases short and J 4 bases short, with 10 bases between. This CDR3 is 14 amino acids long. The germline CDR1 and CDR2 sequences are MNHEY and SVGEGT.